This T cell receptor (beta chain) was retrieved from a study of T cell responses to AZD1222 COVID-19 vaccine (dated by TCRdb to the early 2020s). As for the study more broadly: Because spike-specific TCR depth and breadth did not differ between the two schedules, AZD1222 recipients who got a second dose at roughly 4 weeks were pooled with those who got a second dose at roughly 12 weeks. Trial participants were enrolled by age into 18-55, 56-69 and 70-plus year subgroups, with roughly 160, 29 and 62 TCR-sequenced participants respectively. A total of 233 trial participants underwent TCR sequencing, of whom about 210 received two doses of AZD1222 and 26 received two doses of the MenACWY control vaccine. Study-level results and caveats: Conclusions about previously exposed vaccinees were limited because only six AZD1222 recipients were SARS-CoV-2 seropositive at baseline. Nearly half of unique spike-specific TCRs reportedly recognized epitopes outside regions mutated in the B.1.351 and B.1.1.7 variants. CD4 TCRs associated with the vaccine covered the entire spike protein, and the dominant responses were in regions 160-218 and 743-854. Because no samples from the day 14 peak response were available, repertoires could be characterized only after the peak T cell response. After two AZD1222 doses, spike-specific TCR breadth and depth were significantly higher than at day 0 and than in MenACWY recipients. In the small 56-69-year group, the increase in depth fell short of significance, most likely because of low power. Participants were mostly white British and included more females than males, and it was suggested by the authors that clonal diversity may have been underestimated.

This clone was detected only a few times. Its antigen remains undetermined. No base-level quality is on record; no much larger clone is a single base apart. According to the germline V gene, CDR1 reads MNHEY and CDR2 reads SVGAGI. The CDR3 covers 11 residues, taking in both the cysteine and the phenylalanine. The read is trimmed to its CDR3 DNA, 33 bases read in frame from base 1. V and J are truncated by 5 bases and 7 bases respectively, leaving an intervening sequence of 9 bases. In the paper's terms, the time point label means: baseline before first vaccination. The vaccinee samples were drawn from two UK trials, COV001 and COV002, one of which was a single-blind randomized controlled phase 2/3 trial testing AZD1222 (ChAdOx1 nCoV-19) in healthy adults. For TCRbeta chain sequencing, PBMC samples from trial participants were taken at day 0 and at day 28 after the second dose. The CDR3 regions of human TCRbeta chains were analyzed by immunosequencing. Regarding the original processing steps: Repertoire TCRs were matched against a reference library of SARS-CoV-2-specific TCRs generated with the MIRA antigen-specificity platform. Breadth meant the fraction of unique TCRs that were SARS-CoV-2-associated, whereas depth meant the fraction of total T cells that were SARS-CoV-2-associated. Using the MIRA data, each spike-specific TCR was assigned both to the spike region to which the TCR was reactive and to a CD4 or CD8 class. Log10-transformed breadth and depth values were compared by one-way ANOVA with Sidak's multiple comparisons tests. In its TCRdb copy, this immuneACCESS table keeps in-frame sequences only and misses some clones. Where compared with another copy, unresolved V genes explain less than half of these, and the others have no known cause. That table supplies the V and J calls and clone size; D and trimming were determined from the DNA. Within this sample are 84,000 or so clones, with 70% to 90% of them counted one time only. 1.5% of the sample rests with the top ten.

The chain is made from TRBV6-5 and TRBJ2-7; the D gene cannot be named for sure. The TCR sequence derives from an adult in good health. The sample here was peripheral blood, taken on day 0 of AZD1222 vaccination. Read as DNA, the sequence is TGTGCCAGCAGTACCCGTGGGGAGCAGTACTTC. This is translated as CASSTRGEQYF.